This record concerns one T cell receptor (beta chain) sequence. Its antigen is still unknown. Second-dose timings of about 4 or about 12 weeks were pooled. This entry comes from a study of T cell responses to AZD1222 COVID-19 vaccine. Study-wide points: Two AZD1222 administrations were followed by greater Spike-specific TCR breadth and depth. Just a handful of AZD1222 recipients tested seropositive at baseline.

Per the germline V gene, CDR1 is SGHNT and CDR2 is YYREEE (reference sequence). The trim removed 4 bases at V and 6 bases at J, leaving 12 bases unmatched. The CDR3 loop spans 15 amino acids. Profiled with immunoSEQ multiplex PCR; TCRdb holds only in-frame clones, not every one. The sample carries roughly 180,000 clones, around 94% recorded once. The starting material was peripheral blood, obtained 28 days after the second AZD1222 dose. This rearrangement joins TRBV5-4 to TRBJ1-2, with 7 bases aligning to TRBD1. The source of this sequence is an adult who received the AZD1222 COVID-19 vaccine. The CDR3: CASSPETGQSNGYTF. The CDR3 coding sequence is TGTGCCAGCAGCCCAGAGACAGGGCAATCTAATGGCTACACCTTC.